Presented here are 10 T cell receptor beta chains from one specimen sequenced in a study of T cell clusters in autoimmune cytopenias. TRB was amplified from 250 ng of peripheral blood genomic DNA per sample. One tube held mixed TRB-A and TRB-B primer pools for touch-down PCR. Reanalyzing the multiplex PCR reads, TCRdb keeps one entry per CDR3 protein, without DNA. The sample holds some 5,000 distinct CDR3 sequences. This sample was also put to use in a study of T cell repertoires in aging, cancer and after chemotherapy.

Input material: peripheral blood. The receptors come from a human donor in good health.

Frequency places this clonotype as medium-sized. V is TRBV5-6 and J is TRBJ1-6; TCRdb gives TRBD1 as the D gene, but with no DNA this cannot be confirmed. The CDR3 runs to 15 residues. Germline lookup yields CDR1 SGHDT and CDR2 YYEEEE. The CDR3 region is CASSRGQFGASPLHF.

The gene calls are TRBV20-1 and TRBJ1-1. Germline V lookup: CDR1 DFQATT, CDR2 SNEGSKA (reference sequence). The CDR3 extends over 16 amino acids. The CDR3 is CSANHRRKGLSGEAFF.

The chain employs TRBV12-3 or TRBV12-4 and TRBJ1-5. CDR3 length equals 13 residues. The CDR3 loop is CASSFIENQPQHF.

In terms of frequency, this clonotype is medium-sized (0.01 to 0.1%). The chain has TRBV7-9 and TRBJ2-3; the TCRdb call, TRBD2, lacks DNA for checking. Germline assignment: CDR1 SEHNR and CDR2 FQNEAQ (reference sequence). This CDR3 is 16 amino acids long. The CDR3 loop is CASSSKTSGVTDTQYF.

Considering frequency, this clonotype is medium-sized. V gene TRBV7-6 combines with J gene TRBJ2-7; TCRdb calls TRBD2, which cannot be checked without DNA. Per germline, CDR1 SGHVS and CDR2 FNYEAQ. The CDR3 sequence is 16 residues long. The CDR3: CASSSGRMREPYEQYF.

This clonotype is deemed medium-sized by its frequency. This chain links TRBV19 with TRBJ2-2. This CDR3 is 13 amino acids long. Looked up from germline, CDR1 is LNHDA and CDR2 is SQIVND (reference sequence). The CDR3 loop reads CASTMGYTGELFF.

This clonotype is classed as medium-sized by frequency. This CDR3 is CASGKRTDSYEQYF. The chain recombines TRBV6-6 with TRBJ2-7. Germline V gene sequence: CDR1 MNHNY, CDR2 SVGAGI (reference sequence). The CDR3 length is 14 residues.

By frequency, this clonotype registers medium-sized. V and J are TRBV19 and TRBJ2-1. Germline values: CDR1 LNHDA, CDR2 SQIVND (reference sequence). This CDR3 has 13 amino acids. CDR3 in amino acids: CASRSYSYNEQFF.

This chain links TRBV20-1 with TRBJ2-3; with no DNA, the TCRdb D assignment of TRBD2 cannot be verified. Germline assignment: CDR1 DFQATT and CDR2 SNEGSKA (reference sequence). There are 13 residues in the CDR3. The CDR3 sequence: CSAIAGVSDTQYF.

Frequency places this clonotype as medium-sized. The CDR3 here is CASGTSVTYEQYF. This chain joins TRBV6-5 and TRBJ2-7. The CDR3 spans 13 residues. From germline, CDR1 is MNHEY and CDR2 SVGAGI.